Listed below are T cell receptor beta chains from one sample, sequenced in a study of the immune and genomic landscape of osteosarcoma. Clones were read by immunoSEQ multiplex PCR, and TCRdb kept only the in-frame ones, dropping some. This sample has some 1,400 clones; approximately 70% occur once, and the top ten carry 36%. What was sequenced was metastatic tumor tissue from the lung. These receptors all stem from a woman under 40 with osteosarcoma. Each CDR3 is given with its conserved first and last residue. D genes are given only for firm matches. Rows may omit the clone size; those that give it use once, few, many or a size class.

TRBV2	NA	TRBJ2-5	few	TGTGCCAGCAGTTCAAAGCCGGGTGTAGGACAAGAGACCCAGTACTTC	CASSSKPGVGQETQYF
TRBV7-9	NA	TRBJ2-1	NA	TGTGCCAGCAGCTTAGCGGATGTGGGACGGAACAATGAGCAGTTCTTC	CASSLADVGRNNEQFF
TRBV19	NA	TRBJ2-1	NA	TGTGCCAGTAGTATCGAGACTAGGGGGTCCAATGAGCAGTTCTTC	CASSIETRGSNEQFF
TRBV30	NA	TRBJ2-7	once	TGTGCCTGGAGTACGCGGGGAGCCGAGCAGTACTTC	CAWSTRGAEQYF
TRBV5-1	NA	TRBJ2-2	NA	TGCGCCAGCAGCTTAAAGGAGTATACCGGGGAGCTGTTTTTT	CASSLKEYTGELFF
TRBV28	NA	TRBJ2-3	once	TGTGCCAGCAGTTGGACCGAGGACAGGTCCGGGCGGGAAGGAGATACGCAGTATTTT	CASSWTEDRSGREGDTQYF
TRBV14	TRBD2	TRBJ2-2	NA	TGTGCCAGCAGCCAATCCGCGGGAGGGCAAGAGTTAACCGGGGAGCTGTTTTTT	CASSQSAGGQELTGELFF
TRBV5-1	NA	TRBJ1-5	NA	TGCGCCAGCAGCTTGGGCGGTGATAGCAATCAGCCCCAGCATTTT	CASSLGGDSNQPQHF
TRBV7-9	NA	TRBJ2-4	NA	TGTGCCAGCAGCCCGTCTGAACTAGCCAAAAACATTCAGTACTTC	CASSPSELAKNIQYF
TRBV5-1	TRBD2	TRBJ2-1	NA	TGCGCCAGCAGCAGGACTAGCGGGGTTAATGAGCAGTTCTTC	CASSRTSGVNEQFF
TRBV28	TRBD1	TRBJ2-1	NA	TGTGCCAGCAGGACAGGGACAAACTACAATGAGCAGTTCTTC	CASRTGTNYNEQFF
TRBV30	NA	TRBJ1-5	NA	TGTGCCTGGAGTGTACTTCGGGGGGACATTAATCAGCCCCAGCATTTT	CAWSVLRGDINQPQHF